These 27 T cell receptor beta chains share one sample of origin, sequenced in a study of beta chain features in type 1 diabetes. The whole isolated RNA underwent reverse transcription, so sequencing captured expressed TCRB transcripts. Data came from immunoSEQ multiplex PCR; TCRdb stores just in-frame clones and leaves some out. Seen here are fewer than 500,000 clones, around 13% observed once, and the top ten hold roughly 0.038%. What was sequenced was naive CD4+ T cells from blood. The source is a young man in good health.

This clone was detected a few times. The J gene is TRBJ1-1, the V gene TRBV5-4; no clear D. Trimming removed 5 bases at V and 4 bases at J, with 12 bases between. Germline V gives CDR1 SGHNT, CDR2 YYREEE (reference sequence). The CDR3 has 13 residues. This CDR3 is CASRSGFSTEAFF. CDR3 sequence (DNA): TGTGCCAGCAGGTCAGGATTTAGCACTGAAGCTTTCTTT.

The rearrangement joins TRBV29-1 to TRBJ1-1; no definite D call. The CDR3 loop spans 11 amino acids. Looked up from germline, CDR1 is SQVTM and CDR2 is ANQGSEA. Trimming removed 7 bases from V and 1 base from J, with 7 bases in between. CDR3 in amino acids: CSAEKNTEAFF. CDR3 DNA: TGCAGCGCCGAAAAGAACACTGAAGCTTTCTTT.

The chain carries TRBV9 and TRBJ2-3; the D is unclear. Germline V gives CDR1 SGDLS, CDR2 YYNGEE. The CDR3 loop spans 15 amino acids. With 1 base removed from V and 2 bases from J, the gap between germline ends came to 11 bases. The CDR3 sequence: CASSVSGWYTDTQYF. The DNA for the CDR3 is TGTGCCAGCAGCGTATCTGGCTGGTACACAGATACGCAGTATTTT.

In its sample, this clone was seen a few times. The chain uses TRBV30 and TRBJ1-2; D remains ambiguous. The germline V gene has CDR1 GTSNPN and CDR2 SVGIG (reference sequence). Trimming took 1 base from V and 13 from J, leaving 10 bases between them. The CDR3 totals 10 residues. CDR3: CAWSEARSTF. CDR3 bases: TGTGCCTGGAGTGAGGCACGGAGCACCTTC.

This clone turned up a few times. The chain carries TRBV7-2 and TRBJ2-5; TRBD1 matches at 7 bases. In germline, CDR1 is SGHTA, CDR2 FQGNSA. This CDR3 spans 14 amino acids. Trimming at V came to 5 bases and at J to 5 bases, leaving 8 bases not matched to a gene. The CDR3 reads CASSLRGRWETQYF. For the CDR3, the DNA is TGTGCCAGCAGCCTTAGGGGGCGCTGGGAGACCCAGTACTTC.

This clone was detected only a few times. The chain's CDR3 is CASSSSGQRGYEQYF. CDR3 nucleotides: TGTGCCAGCAGCTCGTCGGGACAGCGGGGCTACGAGCAGTACTTC. The chain combines TRBV7-2 with TRBJ2-7; D may match TRBD1 or TRBD2 (7 bases each). The CDR3 loop spans 15 amino acids. V lost 4 bases and J 3 bases, leaving 16 bases between the germline ends. CDR1 is SGHTA, CDR2 FQGNSA, per germline.

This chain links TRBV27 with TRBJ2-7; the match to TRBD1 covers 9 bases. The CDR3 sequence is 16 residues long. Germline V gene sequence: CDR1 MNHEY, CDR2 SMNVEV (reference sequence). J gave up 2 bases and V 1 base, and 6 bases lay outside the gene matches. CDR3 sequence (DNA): TGTGCCAGCAGTTTATTGGGACAGGGAGGACCCTACGAGCAGTACTTC. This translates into CASSLLGQGGPYEQYF.

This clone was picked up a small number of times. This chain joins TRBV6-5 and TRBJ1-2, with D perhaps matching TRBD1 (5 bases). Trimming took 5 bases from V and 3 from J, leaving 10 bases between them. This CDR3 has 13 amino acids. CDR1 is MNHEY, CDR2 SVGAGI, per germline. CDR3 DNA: TGTGCCAGCAGTCCGGAGGGGTACTATGGCTACACCTTC. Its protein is CASSPEGYYGYTF.

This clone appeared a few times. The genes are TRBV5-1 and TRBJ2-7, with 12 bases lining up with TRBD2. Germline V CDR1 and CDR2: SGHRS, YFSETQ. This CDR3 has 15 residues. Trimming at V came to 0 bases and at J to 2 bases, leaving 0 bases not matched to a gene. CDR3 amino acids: CASSLGTSGTYEQYF. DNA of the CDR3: TGCGCCAGCAGCTTGGGGACTAGCGGGACCTACGAGCAGTACTTC.

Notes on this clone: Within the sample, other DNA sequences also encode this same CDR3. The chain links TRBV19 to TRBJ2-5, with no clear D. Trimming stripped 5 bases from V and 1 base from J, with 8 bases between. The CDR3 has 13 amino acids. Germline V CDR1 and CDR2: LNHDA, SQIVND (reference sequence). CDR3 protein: CASSRGSQETQYF. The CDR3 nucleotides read TGTGCCAGTAGTCGCGGCAGCCAAGAGACCCAGTACTTC.

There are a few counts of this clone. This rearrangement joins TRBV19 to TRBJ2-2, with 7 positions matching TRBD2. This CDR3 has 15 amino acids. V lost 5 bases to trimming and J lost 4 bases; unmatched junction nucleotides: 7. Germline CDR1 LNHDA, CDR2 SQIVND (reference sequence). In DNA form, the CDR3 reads TGTGCCAGTAGTGTCGGGACTACCCTCACCGGGGAGCTGTTTTTT. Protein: CASSVGTTLTGELFF.

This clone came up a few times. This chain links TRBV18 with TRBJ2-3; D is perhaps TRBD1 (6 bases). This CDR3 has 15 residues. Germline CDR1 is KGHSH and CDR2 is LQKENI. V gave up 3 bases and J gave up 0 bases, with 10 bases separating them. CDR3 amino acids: CASSPGAISTDTQYF. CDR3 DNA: TGTGCCAGCTCACCGGGGGCCATCAGCACAGATACGCAGTATTTT.

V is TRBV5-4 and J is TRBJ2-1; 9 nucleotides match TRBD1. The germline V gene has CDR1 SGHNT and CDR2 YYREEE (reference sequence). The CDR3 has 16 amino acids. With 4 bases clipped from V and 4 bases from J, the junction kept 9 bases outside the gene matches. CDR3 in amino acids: CASSLRIGTGYNEQFF. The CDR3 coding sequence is TGTGCCAGCAGCCTTCGTATCGGGACAGGGTACAATGAGCAGTTCTTC.

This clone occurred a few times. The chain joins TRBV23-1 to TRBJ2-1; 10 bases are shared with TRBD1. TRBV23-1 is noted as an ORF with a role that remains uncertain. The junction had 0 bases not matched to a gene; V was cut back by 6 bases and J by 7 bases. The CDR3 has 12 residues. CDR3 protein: CASRDRGNEQFF. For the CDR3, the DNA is TGCGCCAGCAGGGACAGGGGGAATGAGCAGTTCTTC.

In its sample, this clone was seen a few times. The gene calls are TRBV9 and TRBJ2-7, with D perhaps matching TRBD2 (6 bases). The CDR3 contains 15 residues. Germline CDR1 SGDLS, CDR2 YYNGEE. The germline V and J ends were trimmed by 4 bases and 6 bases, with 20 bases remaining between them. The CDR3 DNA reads TGTGCCAGCAGCCCGGGTGGGCTAGCGAGTGCCGAGCAGTACGTC. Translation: CASSPGGLASAEQYV.

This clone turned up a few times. The CDR3 nucleotides read TGTGCCACCAGCAGAGAAACACTAGCTAGGAATGAGCAGTTCTTC. It yields the protein CATSRETLARNEQFF. The V gene is TRBV15, the J gene TRBJ2-1; tentatively, D is TRBD2 (6 bases). V dropped 0 bases and J dropped 7 bases, with 13 bases sitting between them. The CDR3 runs 15 residues. Germline V gives CDR1 LNHNV, CDR2 YYDKDF (reference sequence).

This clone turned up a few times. Here the CDR3 DNA reads TGTGCCAGTAGTATTCGAGGGACCACTGAAGCTTTCTTT. Translated, it gives CASSIRGTTEAFF. The chain carries TRBV19 and TRBJ1-1; D possibly corresponds to TRBD1 (5 bases). The CDR3 is 13 amino acids. Trimming stripped 3 bases from V and 4 bases from J, with 9 bases between. CDR1 is LNHDA, CDR2 SQIVND, per germline (reference sequence).

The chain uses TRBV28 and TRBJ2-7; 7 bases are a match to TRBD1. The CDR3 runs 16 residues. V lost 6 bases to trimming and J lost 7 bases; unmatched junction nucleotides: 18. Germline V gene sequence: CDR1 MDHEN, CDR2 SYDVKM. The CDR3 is CASSFADRAHAREQYV. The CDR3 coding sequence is TGTGCCAGCAGCTTTGCTGACAGGGCCCACGCGCGTGAGCAGTACGTC.

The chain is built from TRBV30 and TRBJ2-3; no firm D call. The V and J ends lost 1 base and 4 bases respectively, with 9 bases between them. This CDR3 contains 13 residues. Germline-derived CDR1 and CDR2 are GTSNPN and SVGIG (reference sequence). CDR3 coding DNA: TGTGCCTGGAGTGGGGCCGCCCCAGATACGCAGTATTTT. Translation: CAWSGAAPDTQYF.

This CDR3 is CSVSVRRVHNEQFF. As DNA, the CDR3 is TGCAGCGTTTCGGTCCGCAGGGTACACAATGAGCAGTTCTTC. The chain recombines TRBV29-1 with TRBJ2-1; D may be TRBD1 (5 bases). The CDR3 loop spans 14 amino acids. The V end lost 5 bases, the J end lost 5 bases, and 16 bases lay between the germline ends. Germline CDR1 and CDR2: SQVTM and ANQGSEA.

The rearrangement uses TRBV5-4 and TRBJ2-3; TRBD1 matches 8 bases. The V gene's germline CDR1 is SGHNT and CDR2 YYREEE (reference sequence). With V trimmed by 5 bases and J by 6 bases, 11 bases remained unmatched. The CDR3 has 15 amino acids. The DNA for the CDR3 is TGTGCCAGCAGTGCCTTCCAGGGGGCGAGGGATACGCAGTATTTT. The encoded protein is CASSAFQGARDTQYF.

DNA for the CDR3: TGTGCCTGGGGGACTAGCGGAGATACGCAGTATTTT. Its translation is CAWGTSGDTQYF. The rearrangement links TRBV30 to TRBJ2-3; 11 bases are shared with TRBD2. Germline trimming cut 5 bases from V and 5 bases from J; bases unmatched to any gene: 0. Germline assignment: CDR1 GTSNPN and CDR2 SVGIG (reference sequence). This CDR3 is built from 12 residues.

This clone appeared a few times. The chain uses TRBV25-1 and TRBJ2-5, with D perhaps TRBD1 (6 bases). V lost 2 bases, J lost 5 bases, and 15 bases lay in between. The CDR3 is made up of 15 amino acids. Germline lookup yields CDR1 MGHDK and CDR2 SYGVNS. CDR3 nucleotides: TGTGCCAGCAGTGAAAAGCTCGTGGGGGCGGAGACCCAGTACTTC. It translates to CASSEKLVGAETQYF.

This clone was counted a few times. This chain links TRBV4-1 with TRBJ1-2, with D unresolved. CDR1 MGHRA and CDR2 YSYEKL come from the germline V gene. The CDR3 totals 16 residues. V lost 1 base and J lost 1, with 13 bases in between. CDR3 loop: CASSQVPGRYNYGYTF. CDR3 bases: TGCGCCAGCAGCCAAGTACCCGGACGATATAACTATGGCTACACCTTC.

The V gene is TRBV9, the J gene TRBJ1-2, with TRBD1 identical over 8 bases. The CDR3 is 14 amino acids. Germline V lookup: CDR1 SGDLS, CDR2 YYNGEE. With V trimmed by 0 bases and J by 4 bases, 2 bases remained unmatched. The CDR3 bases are TGTGCCAGCAGCGTAGGGACAGGGAGCTATGGCTACACCTTC. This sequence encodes CASSVGTGSYGYTF.

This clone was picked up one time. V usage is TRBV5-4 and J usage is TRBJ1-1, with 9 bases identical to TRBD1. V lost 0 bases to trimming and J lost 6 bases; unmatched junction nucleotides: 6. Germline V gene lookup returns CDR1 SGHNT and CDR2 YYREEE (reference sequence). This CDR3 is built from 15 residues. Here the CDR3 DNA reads TGTGCCAGCAGCTTGGGACCCGGGACAGGGTCTGAAGCTTTCTTT. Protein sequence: CASSLGPGTGSEAFF.

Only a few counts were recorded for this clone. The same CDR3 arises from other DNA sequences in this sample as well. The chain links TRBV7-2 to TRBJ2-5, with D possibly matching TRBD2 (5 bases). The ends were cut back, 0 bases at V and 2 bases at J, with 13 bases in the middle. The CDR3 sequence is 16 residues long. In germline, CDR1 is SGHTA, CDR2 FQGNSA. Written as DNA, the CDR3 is TGTGCCAGCAGCTTAGCCCTCGCGGGCGAGCAAGAGACCCAGTACTTC. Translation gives CASSLALAGEQETQYF. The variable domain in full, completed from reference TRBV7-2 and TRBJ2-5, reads GAGVSQSPSNKVTEKGKDVELRCDPISGHTALYWYRQSLGQGLEFLIYFQGNSAPDKSGLPSDRFSAERTGGSVSTLTIQRTQQEDSAVYLCASSLALAGEQETQYFGPGTRLLVL.